This T cell receptor (beta chain) is drawn from a study of cytomegalovirus exposure and HLA in healthy donors. On the study more broadly: Among the 398 genotyped donors, approximately 80% were placed in the Caucasian-associated ancestry cluster.

PCR was performed using 60 Vbeta and 13 Jbeta primers. This table comes from immunoSEQ multiplex PCR, and its TCRdb copy is limited to in-frame clones, with some not included. The sample includes roughly 120,000 clones, around 80% of them seen just once. The study, taken as a whole, reports: There were around 160 TCR beta chains listed as cytomegalovirus-associated.

A note on this clone: What it binds is not known.

The sample was PBMCs. This receptor was taken from a man aged 25 to 45 in good health and CMV-seropositive.

CDR3 DNA sequence: TGTGCCAGCAGCGTAGGGGTCAGGCATGAAAAACTGTTTTTT. Encoded protein: CASSVGVRHEKLFF. This chain joins TRBV9 and TRBJ1-4; D is uncertain. V was clipped by 0 bases and J by 6 bases, with 9 bases between them. This CDR3 comprises 14 residues. Germline V lookup: CDR1 SGDLS, CDR2 YYNGEE.